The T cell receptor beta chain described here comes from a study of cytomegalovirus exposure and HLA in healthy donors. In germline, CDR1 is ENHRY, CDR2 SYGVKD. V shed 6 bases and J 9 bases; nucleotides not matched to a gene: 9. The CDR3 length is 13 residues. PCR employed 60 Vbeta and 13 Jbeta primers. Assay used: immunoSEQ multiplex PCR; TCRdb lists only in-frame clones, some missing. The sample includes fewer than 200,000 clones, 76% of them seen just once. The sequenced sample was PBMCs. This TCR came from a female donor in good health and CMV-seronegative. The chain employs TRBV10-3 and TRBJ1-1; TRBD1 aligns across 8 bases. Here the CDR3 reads CAIRGEIRGQAFF. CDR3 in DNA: TGTGCCATCAGAGGAGAAATCAGGGGGCAAGCTTTCTTT.